This T cell receptor (beta chain) was recorded in a study of blood T cell repertoires in COVID-19. Germline CDR1 is SGDLS and CDR2 is YYNGEE. The ends lost 3 bases at V and 4 bases at J; junction bases unmatched: 1. The CDR3 has 13 residues. Sequencing was performed with immunoSEQ multiplex PCR; in TCRdb, only in-frame clones are kept and a portion is missing. Of about 200,000 clones in the sample, approximately 78% were seen once. The rearrangement joins TRBV9 to TRBJ2-7, with 10 bases that match TRBD2. The clonotype comes from a woman in her thirties or forties with acute or convalescent COVID-19. Sequences were obtained from peripheral blood. CDR3 sequence: CASSATSGYEQYF. As DNA, the CDR3 is TGTGCCAGCAGCGCGACTAGCGGGTACGAGCAGTACTTC.